Following are 30 T cell receptor beta chains from one sample sequenced in a study of identifying expanded T cells in peripheral blood. Using immunoSEQ multiplex PCR, the repertoire was profiled, and TCRdb retains in-frame clones only, with some absent. The sample consists of over 90,000 clones, 88% of them appearing once. Sequenced material: blood. These TCRs come from a person aged 18 to 75 in good health.

V gene TRBV27 combines with J gene TRBJ1-2; perhaps TRBD1 as D (5 bases). The V gene's germline CDR1 is MNHEY and CDR2 SMNVEV (reference sequence). CDR3 length: 13 residues. V lost 2 bases, J lost 7 bases, and 11 bases lay in between. CDR3 sequence (DNA): TGTGCCAGCAGTTTAAGAGGACAATCTGGCTACACCTTC. It is translated as CASSLRGQSGYTF.

The table lists this clone with a count of one. The chain links TRBV5-6 to TRBJ1-4, with 10 positions matching TRBD1. V was clipped by 1 base and J by 7 bases; unmatched bases: 7. This CDR3 has 16 residues. CDR1 and CDR2 from the germline V gene are SGHDT and YYEEEE. CDR3 in amino acids: CASSLRSTGGGEKLFF. For the CDR3, the DNA is TGTGCCAGCAGCTTGCGATCGACAGGGGGCGGTGAAAAACTGTTTTTT.

The genes are TRBV5-1 and TRBJ2-1, with 7 positions matching TRBD1. The CDR3 totals 14 residues. Germline CDR1 and CDR2: SGHRS and YFSETQ. Trimming cost V 3 bases and J 4 bases; bases outside gene matches: 4. CDR3 sequence: CASSSGQSYNEQFF. For the CDR3, the DNA is TGCGCCAGCAGCTCGGGACAGTCATACAATGAGCAGTTCTTC.

In this sample, this clone turned up once. V is TRBV29-1 and J is TRBJ1-2, with no clear D. This CDR3 is 12 amino acids long. Germline CDR1 SQVTM, CDR2 ANQGSEA. Trimming shortened V by 3 bases and J by 1 base, and 6 bases separated the two germline ends. DNA for the CDR3: TGCAGCGTTGAGACTCGTAACTATGGCTACACCTTC. Its translation: CSVETRNYGYTF.

The chain joins TRBV7-8 to TRBJ1-5; 7 bases map to TRBD1. This CDR3 spans 15 amino acids. CDR1 and CDR2 from the germline V gene are SGHVS and FQNEAQ. V dropped 7 bases and J dropped 1; count of bases not matched to a gene: 7. As DNA, the CDR3 is TGTGCCAGCAAACAGACAGGGTTCAGCAATCAGCCCCAGCATTTT. Protein product: CASKQTGFSNQPQHF.

This chain joins TRBV11-2 and TRBJ2-3; 11 bases agree with TRBD2. Germline V CDR1 and CDR2: SGHAT, FQNNGV. V gave up 6 bases and J gave up 0 bases; unmatched junction bases: 5. The CDR3 extends over 16 amino acids. CDR3 bases: TGTGCCAGCAGGACCCTAGCGGGGGGTAGCACAGATACGCAGTATTTT. This codes for CASRTLAGGSTDTQYF.

This sequence joins TRBV5-4 and TRBJ1-1, with no clear D. Trimming stripped 2 bases from V and 1 base from J, with 6 bases between. Germline CDR1 and CDR2: SGHNT and YYREEE (reference sequence). CDR3 size: 13 residues. The CDR3 nucleotides are TGTGCCAGCAGCTTTCGGCAGAACACTGAAGCTTTCTTT. Protein sequence: CASSFRQNTEAFF. The full variable domain, rest sourced from reference TRBV5-4 and TRBJ1-1, is ETGVTQSPTHLIKTRGQQVTLRCSSQSGHNTVSWYQQALGQGPQFIFQYYREEENGRGNFPPRFSGLQFPNYSSELNVNALELDDSALYLCASSFRQNTEAFFGQGTRLTVV.

J is TRBJ2-3 and V is TRBV6-5, with 7 bases identical to TRBD1. The CDR3 covers 15 residues. Germline V gene lookup returns CDR1 MNHEY and CDR2 SVGAGI. V trimming: 6 bases; J trimming: 2 bases; junction bases outside the gene matches: 8. The DNA for the CDR3 is TGTGCCAGCAGAACCGGGACAGCGAACACAGATACGCAGTATTTT. This codes for CASRTGTANTDTQYF.

V is TRBV7-9 and J is TRBJ2-3; D not resolved. The CDR3 covers 13 residues. With 4 bases removed from V and 6 bases from J, the gap between germline ends came to 11 bases. Germline V gene data show CDR1 as SEHNR and CDR2 as FQNEAQ (reference sequence). The CDR3 sequence is CASSWPPEDTQYF. The CDR3 DNA reads as TGTGCCAGCAGCTGGCCCCCAGAGGATACGCAGTATTTT.

The chain combines TRBV19 with TRBJ2-3, with D perhaps TRBD2 (6 bases). Looked up from germline, CDR1 is LNHDA and CDR2 is SQIVND (reference sequence). The CDR3 loop spans 15 amino acids. Trimming removed 1 base from V and 2 bases from J, with 10 bases in between. The CDR3 sequence is CASSIGAGITDTQYF. The CDR3, as DNA: TGTGCCAGTAGTATAGGCGCGGGAATCACAGATACGCAGTATTTT.

This clone was picked up a small number of times. This chain connects TRBV30 to TRBJ1-5; TRBD1 might be the D (5 bases). V shed 0 bases and J shed 6 bases, with 12 bases lying between them. CDR3 length equals 14 residues. The germline V gene has CDR1 GTSNPN and CDR2 SVGIG (reference sequence). This CDR3 reads CAWSVRNGAQPQHF. DNA of the CDR3: TGTGCCTGGAGTGTAAGGAATGGGGCTCAGCCCCAGCATTTT.

The chain joins TRBV11-3 to TRBJ1-2; a weak D match, TRBD1 (6 bases). Germline lookup yields CDR1 SGHNT and CDR2 YENEEA. V was pared by 6 bases and J by 7 bases, with 18 bases between. The CDR3 is made up of 14 amino acids. CDR3 amino acids: CASRTTGSRGGYTF. The CDR3 DNA reads as TGTGCCAGCAGGACAACAGGATCCAGGGGTGGCTACACCTTC.

In this sample, this clone turned up once. The chain combines TRBV7-2 with TRBJ1-1, with 7 bases matching TRBD1. V lost 5 bases and J lost 0; bases outside the gene matches: 15. The CDR3 has 18 amino acids. The germline gives CDR1 SGHTA, CDR2 FQGNSA. The CDR3 region has the DNA TGTGCCAGCAGCACCCGATGGTTGGCAGGGGGTCTGAACACTGAAGCTTTCTTT. Protein product: CASSTRWLAGGLNTEAFF.

This rearrangement joins TRBV6-5 to TRBJ1-1; no firm D call. Per the germline V gene, CDR1 is MNHEY and CDR2 is SVGAGI. The V gene lost 7 bases and the J gene lost 5 bases, with 20 bases spanning the gap. The CDR3 runs to 15 residues. CDR3 nucleotides: TGTGCCAGCAAAATAGCGGAGATGGCGGGGACTGAAGCTTTCTTT. This encodes CASKIAEMAGTEAFF.

This clone was detected only a few times. The genes are TRBV4-1 and TRBJ1-5; D ambiguous. The CDR3 spans 14 residues. Per germline, CDR1 MGHRA and CDR2 YSYEKL. The germline V and J ends were trimmed by 1 base and 4 bases, with 8 bases remaining between them. The CDR3 reads CASSQGIANQPQHF. The CDR3, as DNA: TGCGCCAGCAGCCAAGGTATCGCTAATCAGCCCCAGCATTTT.

This clone was observed once. This chain uses TRBV6-6 with TRBJ1-5, with a weak D call TRBD1 (6 bases). V was shortened by 6 bases and J by 6 bases, with 15 bases between the two germline ends. The germline CDR1 and CDR2 sequences are MNHNY and SVGAGI (reference sequence). This CDR3 spans 14 amino acids. CDR3 sequence: CASSPTGGSQPQHF. Here the CDR3 DNA reads TGTGCCAGCAGCCCGACAGGAGGGAGTCAGCCCCAGCATTTT.

V is TRBV29-1 and J is TRBJ1-2, with 9 bases identical to TRBD1. CDR1 and CDR2 (germline): SQVTM, ANQGSEA. This CDR3 is built from 19 residues. Germline trimming cut 5 bases from V and 2 bases from J; bases unmatched to any gene: 21. The CDR3 loop is CSVPQGPPGTGNPNYGYTF. The DNA of the CDR3 is TGCAGCGTTCCCCAAGGCCCCCCCGGGACAGGGAATCCCAACTATGGCTACACCTTC.

The chain carries TRBV7-3 and TRBJ2-2; a possible D gene is TRBD2 (6 bases). V shed 5 bases and J shed 0 bases, with 13 bases lying between them. This CDR3 has 16 amino acids. Germline V lookup: CDR1 SGHTA, CDR2 FQGTGA. For the CDR3, the DNA is TGTGCCAGCAGCCCCGGTTGGGGGGCGAACACCGGGGAGCTGTTTTTT. This gives the protein CASSPGWGANTGELFF. Full variable domain (missing parts from reference TRBV7-3 and TRBJ2-2): GAGVSQTPSNKVTEKGKYVELRCDPISGHTALYWYRQSLGQGPEFLIYFQGTGAADDSGLPNDRFFAVRPEGSVSTLKIQRTERGDSAVYLCASSPGWGANTGELFFGEGSRLTVL.

The chain couples TRBV9 to TRBJ1-1; D possibly corresponds to TRBD1 (5 bases). This CDR3 is built from 18 residues. Germline V CDR1 and CDR2: SGDLS, YYNGEE. V shed 6 bases and J shed 0 bases, with 24 bases lying between them. As DNA, the CDR3 is TGTGCCAGCATCGAGCGGGGGGTTAATGGGTCCGTGAACACTGAAGCTTTCTTT. It yields the protein CASIERGVNGSVNTEAFF.

The chain recombines TRBV29-1 with TRBJ2-3; D gene uncertain. Trimming pared 4 bases from V and 3 bases from J, leaving 5 bases between. CDR3 length: 11 amino acids. Germline V gives CDR1 SQVTM, CDR2 ANQGSEA. The CDR3 loop reads CSVGDTDTQYF. In DNA form, the CDR3 reads TGCAGCGTTGGGGATACAGATACGCAGTATTTT.

The CDR3 spells CASSRITGDAKNIQYF. CDR3 nucleotides: TGTGCCAGCAGCCGTATTACAGGGGACGCCAAAAACATTCAGTACTTC. The gene calls are TRBV5-6 and TRBJ2-4, with 7 nucleotides matching TRBD1. CDR1 is SGHDT and CDR2 is YYEEEE in the germline V gene. Losses at the gene ends were 4 bases for V and 1 base for J; bases not matched to a gene: 8. The CDR3 runs to 16 residues. The whole variable domain, filled in from reference TRBV5-6 and TRBJ2-4, reads DAGVTQSPTHLIKTRGQQVTLRCSPKSGHDTVSWYQQALGQGPQFIFQYYEEEERQRGNFPDRFSGHQFPNYSSELNVNALLLGDSALYLCASSRITGDAKNIQYFGAGTRLSVL.

The CDR3 nucleotides read TGTGCCAGCAGCCCCAATCCGGGACAGGGGAACACCGGGGAGCTGTTTTTT. Translated, it gives CASSPNPGQGNTGELFF. V gene TRBV13 combines with J gene TRBJ2-2; 9 nucleotides line up with TRBD1. Germline assignment: CDR1 PRHDT and CDR2 FYEKMQ (reference sequence). V lost 5 bases and J lost 1; bases outside the gene matches: 8. CDR3 length: 17 residues. Supplemented by reference TRBV13 and TRBJ2-2, the full variable domain reads AAGVIQSPRHLIKEKRETATLKCYPIPRHDTVYWYQQGPGQDPQFLISFYEKMQSDKGSIPDRFSAQQFSDYHSELNMSSLELGDSALYFCASSPNPGQGNTGELFFGEGSRLTVL.

The chain combines TRBV2 with TRBJ1-3; D unresolved. The CDR3 covers 16 residues. Germline CDR1 and CDR2: SNHLY and FYNNEI. The V and J ends lost 4 bases and 2 bases respectively, with 15 bases between them. The CDR3 spells CASSASRFLAGNTIYF. The CDR3 DNA sequence: TGTGCCAGCAGTGCTTCTCGGTTCTTGGCTGGAAACACCATATATTTT.

This clone was seen a few times. The chain joins TRBV6-5 to TRBJ2-1; D unclear. Germline lookup yields CDR1 MNHEY and CDR2 SVGAGI. The CDR3 extends over 12 amino acids. V was clipped by 6 bases and J by 5 bases, with 8 bases between them. The CDR3 region has the DNA TGTGCCAGCAGCCCCGGTAACAATGAGCAGTTCTTC. It yields the protein CASSPGNNEQFF.

The chain's CDR3 is CASSPGRETQYF. In nucleotides, the CDR3 is TGTGCCAGCTCACCAGGGCGGGAGACCCAGTACTTC. The gene calls are TRBV18 and TRBJ2-5; D is unclear. V was clipped by 2 bases and J by 5 bases, with 6 bases between them. This CDR3 has 12 residues. From germline, CDR1 is KGHSH and CDR2 LQKENI.

This CDR3 reads CASGLGLLIGTGELFF. The CDR3 coding sequence is TGTGCTAGTGGTTTGGGACTTCTGATTGGCACCGGGGAGCTGTTTTTT. The chain combines TRBV12-5 with TRBJ2-2; D remains ambiguous. Germline assignment: CDR1 LGHNT and CDR2 FRNRAP. Trimming removed 1 base from V and 4 bases from J, with 13 bases in between. This CDR3 comprises 16 residues.

V usage is TRBV5-1 and J usage is TRBJ2-5; D is undetermined. Germline lookup yields CDR1 SGHRS and CDR2 YFSETQ. The CDR3 is made up of 13 amino acids. Trimming pared 0 bases from V and 4 bases from J, leaving 7 bases between. CDR3 protein: CASSLARAETQYF. CDR3 DNA: TGCGCCAGCAGCTTGGCCCGGGCAGAGACCCAGTACTTC.

The chain is built from TRBV6-6 and TRBJ1-2, with 8 bases identical to TRBD1. In germline, CDR1 is MNHNY, CDR2 SVGAGI (reference sequence). V lost 2 bases and J lost 5; bases outside the gene matches: 7. This CDR3 is built from 15 residues. The CDR3 bases are TGTGCCAGCAGTTACCAAGGACAGGGAGTTTATGGCTACACCTTC. Encoded protein: CASSYQGQGVYGYTF.

The chain combines TRBV19 with TRBJ1-1, with D maybe TRBD1 (5 bases). The V end lost 3 bases, the J end lost 0 bases, and 11 bases lay between the germline ends. The CDR3 sequence is 15 residues long. The germline V gene has CDR1 LNHDA and CDR2 SQIVND (reference sequence). The CDR3 protein is CASSIQGSMNTEAFF. For the CDR3, the DNA is TGTGCCAGTAGTATCCAGGGTTCTATGAACACTGAAGCTTTCTTT.

In its sample, this clone was seen once. The chain couples TRBV10-3 to TRBJ2-7, with D possibly matching TRBD2 (7 bases). Germline V gene sequence: CDR1 ENHRY, CDR2 SYGVKD. Trimming removed 0 bases from V and 5 bases from J, with 17 bases in between. The CDR3 runs 16 residues. DNA for the CDR3: TGTGCCATCAGTGAGTCTGGGGGCGGGAGCAGAGACGAGCAGTACTTC. Translation gives CAISESGGGSRDEQYF.